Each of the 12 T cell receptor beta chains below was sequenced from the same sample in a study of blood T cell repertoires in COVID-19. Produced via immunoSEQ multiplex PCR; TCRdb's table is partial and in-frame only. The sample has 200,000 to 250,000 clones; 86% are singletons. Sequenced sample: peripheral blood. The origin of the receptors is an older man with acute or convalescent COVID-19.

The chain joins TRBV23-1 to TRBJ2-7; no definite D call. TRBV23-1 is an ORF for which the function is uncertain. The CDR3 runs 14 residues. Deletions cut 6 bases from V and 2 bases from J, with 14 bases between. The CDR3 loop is CASSGRSLAYEQYF. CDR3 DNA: TGCGCCAGCAGCGGCCGGAGTCTCGCCTACGAGCAGTACTTC.

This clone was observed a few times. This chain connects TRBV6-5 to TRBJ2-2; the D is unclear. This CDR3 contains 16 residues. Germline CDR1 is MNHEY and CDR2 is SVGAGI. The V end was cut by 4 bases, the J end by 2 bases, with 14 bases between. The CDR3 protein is CASSSTAAGNTGELFF. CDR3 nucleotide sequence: TGTGCCAGCAGTTCAACAGCCGCTGGTAACACCGGGGAGCTGTTTTTT.

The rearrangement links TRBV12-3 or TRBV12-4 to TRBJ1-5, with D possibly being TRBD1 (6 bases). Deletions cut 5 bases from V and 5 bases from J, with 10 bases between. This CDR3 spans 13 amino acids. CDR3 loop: CASSGQSYQPQHF. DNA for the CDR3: TGTGCCAGCAGTGGACAGTCTTATCAGCCCCAGCATTTT.

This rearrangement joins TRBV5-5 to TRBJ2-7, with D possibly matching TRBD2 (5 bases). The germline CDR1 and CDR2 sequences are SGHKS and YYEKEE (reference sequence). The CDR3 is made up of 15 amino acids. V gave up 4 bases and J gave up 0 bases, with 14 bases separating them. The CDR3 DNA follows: TGTGCCAGCAGCCTGGGCCTCGGACTCTCCTACGAGCAGTACTTC. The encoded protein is CASSLGLGLSYEQYF.

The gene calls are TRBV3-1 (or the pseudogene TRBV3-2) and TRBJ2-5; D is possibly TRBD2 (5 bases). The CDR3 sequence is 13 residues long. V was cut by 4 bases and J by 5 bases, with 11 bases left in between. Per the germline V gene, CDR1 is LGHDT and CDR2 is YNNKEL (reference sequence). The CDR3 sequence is CASSPGLAETQYF. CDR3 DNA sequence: TGTGCCAGCAGCCCAGGCTTAGCGGAGACCCAGTACTTC.

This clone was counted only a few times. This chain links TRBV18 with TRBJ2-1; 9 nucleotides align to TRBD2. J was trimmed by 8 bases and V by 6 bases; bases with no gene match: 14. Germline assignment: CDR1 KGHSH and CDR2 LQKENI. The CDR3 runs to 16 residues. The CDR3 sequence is CASSREGSGSRYEQFF. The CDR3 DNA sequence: TGTGCCAGCTCTCGGGAAGGTAGCGGGAGTCGGTATGAGCAGTTCTTC. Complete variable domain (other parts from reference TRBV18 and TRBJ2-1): NAGVMQNPRHLVRRRGQEARLRCSPMKGHSHVYWYRQLPEEGLKFMVYLQKENIIDESGMPKERFSAEFPKEGPSILRIQQVVRGDSAAYFCASSREGSGSRYEQFFGPGTRLTVL.

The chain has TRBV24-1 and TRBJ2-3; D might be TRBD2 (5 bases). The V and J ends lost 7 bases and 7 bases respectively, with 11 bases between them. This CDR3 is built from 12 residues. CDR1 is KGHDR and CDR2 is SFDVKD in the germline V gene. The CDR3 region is CATSKHGNTQYF. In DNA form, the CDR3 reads TGTGCCACCAGCAAGCACGGGAATACGCAGTATTTT.

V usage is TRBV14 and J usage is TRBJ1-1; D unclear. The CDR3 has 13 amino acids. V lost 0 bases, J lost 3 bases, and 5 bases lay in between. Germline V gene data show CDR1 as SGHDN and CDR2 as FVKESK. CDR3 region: CASSQDTYTEAFF. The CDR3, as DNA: TGTGCCAGCAGCCAAGACACTTACACTGAAGCTTTCTTT. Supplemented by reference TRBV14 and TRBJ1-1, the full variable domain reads EAGVTQFPSHSVIEKGQTVTLRCDPISGHDNLYWYRRVMGKEIKFLLHFVKESKQDESGMPNNRFLAERTGGTYSTLKVQPAELEDSGVYFCASSQDTYTEAFFGQGTRLTVV.

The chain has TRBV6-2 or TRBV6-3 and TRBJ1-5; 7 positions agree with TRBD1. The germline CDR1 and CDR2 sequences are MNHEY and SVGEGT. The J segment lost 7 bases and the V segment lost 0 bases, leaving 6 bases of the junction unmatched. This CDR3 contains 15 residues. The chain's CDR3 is CASSYSRTGAQPQHF. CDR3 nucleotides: TGTGCCAGCAGTTACTCGAGAACAGGGGCACAGCCCCAGCATTTT.

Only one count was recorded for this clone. The CDR3 DNA follows: TGTGCCTGGAGTCAGGAGATCGGAGGGCGAGCTTTCTTT. Its protein is CAWSQEIGGRAFF. The V call is TRBV30, the J call TRBJ1-1, with no clear D. Germline loops: CDR1 GTSNPN, CDR2 SVGIG (reference sequence). The length of the CDR3 is 13 residues. Trimming took off 2 bases at V and 10 bases at J, with 17 bases between the two ends.

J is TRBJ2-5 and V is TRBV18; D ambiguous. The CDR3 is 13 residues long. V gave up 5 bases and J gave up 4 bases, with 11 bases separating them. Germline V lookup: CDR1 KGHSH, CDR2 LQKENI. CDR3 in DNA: TGTGCCAGCTCAGCAGGCGCAGGAGAGACCCAGTACTTC. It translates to CASSAGAGETQYF.

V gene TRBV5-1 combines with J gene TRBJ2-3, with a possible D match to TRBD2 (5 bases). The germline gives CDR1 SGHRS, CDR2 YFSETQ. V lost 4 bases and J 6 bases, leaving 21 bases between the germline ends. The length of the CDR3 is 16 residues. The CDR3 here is CASSVGDGLIADTQYF. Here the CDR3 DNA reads TGCGCCAGCAGCGTGGGAGATGGGTTAATAGCGGATACGCAGTATTTT.